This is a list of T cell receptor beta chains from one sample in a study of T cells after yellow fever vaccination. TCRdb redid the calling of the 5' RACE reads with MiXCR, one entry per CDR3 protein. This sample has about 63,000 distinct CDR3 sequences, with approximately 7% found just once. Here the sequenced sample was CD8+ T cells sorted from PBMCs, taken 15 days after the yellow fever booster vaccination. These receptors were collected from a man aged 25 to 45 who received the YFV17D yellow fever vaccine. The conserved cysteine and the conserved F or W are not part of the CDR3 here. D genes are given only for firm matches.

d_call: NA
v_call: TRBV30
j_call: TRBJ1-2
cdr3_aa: AWSGGVGAAYGYT

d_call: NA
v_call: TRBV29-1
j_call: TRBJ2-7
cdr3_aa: SVSTGRSYEQY

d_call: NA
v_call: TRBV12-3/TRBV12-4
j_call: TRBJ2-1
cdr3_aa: ASSLNPAYNEQF

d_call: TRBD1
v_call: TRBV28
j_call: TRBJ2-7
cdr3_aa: ASSYRGRVYEQY

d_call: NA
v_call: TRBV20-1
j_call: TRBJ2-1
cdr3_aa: SARGVGSGTHSYNEQF

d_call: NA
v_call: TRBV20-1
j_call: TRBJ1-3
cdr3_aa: SARGQENSGNTIY

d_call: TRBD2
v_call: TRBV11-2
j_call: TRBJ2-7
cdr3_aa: ASSFSGTYEQY

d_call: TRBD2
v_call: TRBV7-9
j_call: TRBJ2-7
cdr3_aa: ASSLGLAGESYEQY

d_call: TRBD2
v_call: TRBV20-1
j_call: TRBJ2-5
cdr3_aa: SASTSGSRETQY

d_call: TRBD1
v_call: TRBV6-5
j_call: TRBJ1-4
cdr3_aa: ASSYLDRAGEKLF

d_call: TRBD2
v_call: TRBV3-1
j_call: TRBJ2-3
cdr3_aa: ASSNDRTSGIEWGTDTQY

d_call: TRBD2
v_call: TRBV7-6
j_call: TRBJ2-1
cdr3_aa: ASRLAGPNEQF

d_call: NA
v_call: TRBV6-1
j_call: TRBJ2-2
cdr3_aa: AGATRPTGELF

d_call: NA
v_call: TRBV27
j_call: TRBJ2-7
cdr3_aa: ASAPGNLYEQY

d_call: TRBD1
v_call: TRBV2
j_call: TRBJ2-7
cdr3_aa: ASARDRAYEQY

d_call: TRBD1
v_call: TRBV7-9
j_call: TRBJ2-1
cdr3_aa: ASSNRGASSYNEQF

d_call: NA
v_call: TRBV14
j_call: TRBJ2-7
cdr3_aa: ASSPLPVYEQY

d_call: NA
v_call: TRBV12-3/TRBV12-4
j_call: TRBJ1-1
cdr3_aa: ASSPSRPPVWYAF

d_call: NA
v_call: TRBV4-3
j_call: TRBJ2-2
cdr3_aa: ASSQDGRTGELF

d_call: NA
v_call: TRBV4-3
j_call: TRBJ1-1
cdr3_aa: ASSQTGRNTEAF

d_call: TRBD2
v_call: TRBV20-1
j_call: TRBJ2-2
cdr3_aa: SARFPFSGTNTGELF

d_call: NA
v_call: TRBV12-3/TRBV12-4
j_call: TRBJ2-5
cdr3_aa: ASSHPLRDGETQY

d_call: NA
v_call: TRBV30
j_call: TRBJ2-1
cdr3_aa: AFNPSSYNEQF

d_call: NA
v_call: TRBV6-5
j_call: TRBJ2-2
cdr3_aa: ASSYEGELF

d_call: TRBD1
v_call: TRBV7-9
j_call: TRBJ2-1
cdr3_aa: ASSLGAGGVNEQF

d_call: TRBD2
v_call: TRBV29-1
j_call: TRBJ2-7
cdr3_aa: SVEVWGRAGVEQY

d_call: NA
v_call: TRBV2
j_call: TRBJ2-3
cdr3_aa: ASRRTVAHTDTQY

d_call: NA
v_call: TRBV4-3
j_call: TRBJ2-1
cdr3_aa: ASSQDLPGFYNEQF

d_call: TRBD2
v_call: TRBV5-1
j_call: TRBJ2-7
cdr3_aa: ASSLTPGLAGVGEQY

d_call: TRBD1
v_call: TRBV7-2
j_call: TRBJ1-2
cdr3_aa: ASSFGTGSYGYT

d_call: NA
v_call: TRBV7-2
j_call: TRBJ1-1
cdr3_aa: ASSSPVGTGFYSF

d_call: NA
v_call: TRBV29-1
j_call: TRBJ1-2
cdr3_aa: SVERVNYGYT

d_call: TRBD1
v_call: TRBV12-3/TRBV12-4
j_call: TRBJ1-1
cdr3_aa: ASSTETGGNTEAF

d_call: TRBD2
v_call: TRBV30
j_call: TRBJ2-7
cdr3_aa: AWSPLMLAGEYYEQY

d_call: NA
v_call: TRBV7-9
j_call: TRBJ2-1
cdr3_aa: ASSPLDRILTYNEQF

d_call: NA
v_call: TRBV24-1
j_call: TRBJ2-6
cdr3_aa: ATSDFGVGANVLT

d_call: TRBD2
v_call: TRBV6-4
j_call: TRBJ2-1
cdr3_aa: ASSITSGEPYNEQF

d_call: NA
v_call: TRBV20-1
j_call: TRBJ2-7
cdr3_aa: SANQGGHEQY

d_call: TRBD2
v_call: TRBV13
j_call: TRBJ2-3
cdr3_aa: ASSFEREGDTQY

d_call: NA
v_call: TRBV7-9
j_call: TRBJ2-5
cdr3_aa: ASSFLETQY

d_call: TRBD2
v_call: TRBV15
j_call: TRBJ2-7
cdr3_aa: ATGAGGDSYEQY

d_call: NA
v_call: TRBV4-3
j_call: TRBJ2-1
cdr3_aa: ASSQGGLGDRYNEQF

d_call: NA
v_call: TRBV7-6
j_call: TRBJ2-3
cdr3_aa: ASSLEIGVVGVNSDTQY

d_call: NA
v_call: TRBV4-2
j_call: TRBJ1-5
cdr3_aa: ASSQVAGGGPQH

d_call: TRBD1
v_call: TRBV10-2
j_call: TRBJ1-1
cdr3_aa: ATGGGTDTEAF

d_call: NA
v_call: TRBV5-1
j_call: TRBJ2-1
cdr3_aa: ASTTGAWTGSYNEQF

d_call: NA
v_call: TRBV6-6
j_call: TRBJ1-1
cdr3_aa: ASSSNAEAF

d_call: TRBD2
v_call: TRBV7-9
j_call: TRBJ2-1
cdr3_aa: ASSLLAGSDNEKF

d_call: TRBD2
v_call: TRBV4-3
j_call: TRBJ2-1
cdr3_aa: ASSHTSGDYNEQF

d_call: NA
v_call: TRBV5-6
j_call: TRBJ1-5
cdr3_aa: ASSLGGRGYQPQH

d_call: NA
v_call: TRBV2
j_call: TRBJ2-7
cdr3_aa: ASGSRNYEQY

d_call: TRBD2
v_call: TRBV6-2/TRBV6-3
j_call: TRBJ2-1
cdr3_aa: ASGRRSGSSYNEQF

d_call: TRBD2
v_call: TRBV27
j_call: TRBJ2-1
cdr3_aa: ASSPFVAGGIGEQF

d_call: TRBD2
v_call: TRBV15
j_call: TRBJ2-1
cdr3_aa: ATRSTSGRAEEQF

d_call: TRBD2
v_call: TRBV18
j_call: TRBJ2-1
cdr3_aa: ASSAYPAGEGNEQF

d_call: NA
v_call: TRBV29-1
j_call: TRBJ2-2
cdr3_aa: SVANGDTGELF

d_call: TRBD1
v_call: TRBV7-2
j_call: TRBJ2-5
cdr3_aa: ASSLIGGTGWETQY